This section outlines one TCR beta chain sequence together with its context. Its antigen is not known. TCRdb's table, derived via immunoSEQ multiplex PCR, lists solely in-frame clones and lacks some. This sample has 23,000 or so clones; around 90% occur once, and the top ten carry roughly 0.6%. The sample originates from a study of CD4 T cell repertoires in COVID-19. These memory T cells were uncultured and sequenced directly after ex vivo isolation. Study-wide results and caveats: Several top expanded SARS-CoV-2-reactive clonotypes were shared by two or three memory subsets. Some SARS-CoV-2 clonotypes, between about 6.5 and 25%, recurred in SARS-CoV and/or HKU1 cultures.

Sequenced here: central memory CD4+ T cells from blood, sampled before the COVID-19 pandemic. The TCR sequence derives from a human donor who had COVID-19.

In DNA form, the CDR3 reads TGCGCCAGCAGCCACACGGACAGTGGGAATGAAAAACTGTTTTTT. Translation: CASSHTDSGNEKLFF. J is TRBJ1-4 and V is TRBV4-1, with D perhaps TRBD1 (6 bases). This CDR3 has 15 amino acids. The V gene's germline CDR1 is MGHRA and CDR2 YSYEKL. V lost 3 bases, J lost 5 bases, and 13 bases lay in between.